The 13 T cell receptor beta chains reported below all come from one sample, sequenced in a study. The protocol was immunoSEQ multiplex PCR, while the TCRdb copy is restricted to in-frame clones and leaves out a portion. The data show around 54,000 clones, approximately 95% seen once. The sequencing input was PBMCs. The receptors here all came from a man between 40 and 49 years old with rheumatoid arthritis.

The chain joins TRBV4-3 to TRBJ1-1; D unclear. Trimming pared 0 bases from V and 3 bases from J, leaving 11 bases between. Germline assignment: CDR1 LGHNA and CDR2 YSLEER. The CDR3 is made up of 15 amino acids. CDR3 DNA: TGCGCCAGCAGCCAAGACAGGTCCGTGGACACTGAAGCTTTCTTT. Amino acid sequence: CASSQDRSVDTEAFF.

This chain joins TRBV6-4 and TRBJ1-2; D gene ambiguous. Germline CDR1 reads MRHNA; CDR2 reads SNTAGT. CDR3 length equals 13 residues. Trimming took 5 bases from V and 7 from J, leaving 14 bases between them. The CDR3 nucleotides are TGTGCCAGCAGTTCGGGAACAGTTGGTGGCTACACCTTC. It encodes CASSSGTVGGYTF.

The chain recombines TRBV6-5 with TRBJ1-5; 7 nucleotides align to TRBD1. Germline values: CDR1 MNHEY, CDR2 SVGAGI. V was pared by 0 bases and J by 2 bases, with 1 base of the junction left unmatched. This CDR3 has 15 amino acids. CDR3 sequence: CASSYSGTGNQPQHF. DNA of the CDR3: TGTGCCAGCAGTTACTCAGGGACAGGCAATCAGCCCCAGCATTTT.

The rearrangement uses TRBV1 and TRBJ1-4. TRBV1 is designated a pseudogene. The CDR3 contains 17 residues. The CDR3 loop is CTSSQEKNSEINEKLFF. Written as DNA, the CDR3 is TGCACCAGCAGCCAAGAGAAAAACTCAGAAATTAATGAAAAACTGTTTTTT.

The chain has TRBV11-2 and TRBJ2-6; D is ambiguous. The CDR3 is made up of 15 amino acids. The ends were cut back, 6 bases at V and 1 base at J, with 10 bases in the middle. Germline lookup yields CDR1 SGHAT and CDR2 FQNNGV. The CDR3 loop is CASRPFKSGANVLTF. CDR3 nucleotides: TGTGCCAGCAGACCCTTTAAGTCTGGGGCCAACGTCCTGACTTTC.

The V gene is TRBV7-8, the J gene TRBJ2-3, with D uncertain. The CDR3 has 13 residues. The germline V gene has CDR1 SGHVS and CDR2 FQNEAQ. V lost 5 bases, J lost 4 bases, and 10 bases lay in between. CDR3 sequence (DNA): TGTGCCAGCAGCCCGACATACCCAGATACGCAGTATTTT. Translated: CASSPTYPDTQYF.

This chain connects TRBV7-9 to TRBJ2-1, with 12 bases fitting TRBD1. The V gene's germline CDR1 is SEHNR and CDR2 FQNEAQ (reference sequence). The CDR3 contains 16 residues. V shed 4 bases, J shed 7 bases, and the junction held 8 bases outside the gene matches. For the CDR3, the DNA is TGTGCCAGCAGCTCAGCCCGGGACAGGGGGCGGAATGAGCAGTTCTTC. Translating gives CASSSARDRGRNEQFF. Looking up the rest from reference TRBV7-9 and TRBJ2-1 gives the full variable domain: DTGVSQNPRHKITKRGQNVTFRCDPISEHNRLYWYRQTLGQGPEFLTYFQNEAQLEKSRLLSDRFSAERPKGSFSTLEIQRTEQGDSAMYLCASSSARDRGRNEQFFGPGTRLTVL.

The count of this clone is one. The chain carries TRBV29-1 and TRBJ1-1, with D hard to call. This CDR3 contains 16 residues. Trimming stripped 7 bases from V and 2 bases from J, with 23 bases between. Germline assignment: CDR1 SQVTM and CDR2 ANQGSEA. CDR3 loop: CSAESGNPTVNTEAFF. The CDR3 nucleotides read TGCAGCGCGGAATCCGGGAACCCGACTGTTAACACTGAAGCTTTCTTT.

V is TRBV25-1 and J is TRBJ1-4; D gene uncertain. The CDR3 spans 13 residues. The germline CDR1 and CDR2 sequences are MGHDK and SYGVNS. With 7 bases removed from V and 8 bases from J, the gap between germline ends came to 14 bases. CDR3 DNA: TGTGCCAGCATGGTCCCAGACTCGGAAAAACTGTTTTTT. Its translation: CASMVPDSEKLFF. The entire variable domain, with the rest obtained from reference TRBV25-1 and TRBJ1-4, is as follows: EADIYQTPRYLVIGTGKKITLECSQTMGHDKMYWYQQDPGMELHLIHYSYGVNSTEKGDLSSESTVSRIRTEHFPLTLESARPSHTSQYLCASMVPDSEKLFFGSGTQLSVL.

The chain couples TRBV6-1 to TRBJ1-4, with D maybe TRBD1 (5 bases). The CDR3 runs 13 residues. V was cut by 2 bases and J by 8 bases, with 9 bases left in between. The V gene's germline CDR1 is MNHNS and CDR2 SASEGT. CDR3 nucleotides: TGTGCCAGCAGTGAAAGGGGAGGGGAAAAACTGTTTTTT. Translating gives CASSERGGEKLFF.

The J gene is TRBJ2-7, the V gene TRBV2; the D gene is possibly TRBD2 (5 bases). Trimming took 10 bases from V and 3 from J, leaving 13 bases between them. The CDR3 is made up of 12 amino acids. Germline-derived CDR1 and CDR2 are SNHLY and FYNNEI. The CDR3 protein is CATSVGDYEQYF. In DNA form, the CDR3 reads TGTGCCACCTCAGTCGGGGACTACGAGCAGTACTTC.

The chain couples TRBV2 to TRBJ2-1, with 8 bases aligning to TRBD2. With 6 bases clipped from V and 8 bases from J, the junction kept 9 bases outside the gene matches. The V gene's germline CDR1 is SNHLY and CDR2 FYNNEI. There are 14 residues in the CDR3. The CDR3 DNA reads TGTGCCAGCAGACCGGGACTAGTTACCGATGAGCAGTTCTTC. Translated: CASRPGLVTDEQFF.

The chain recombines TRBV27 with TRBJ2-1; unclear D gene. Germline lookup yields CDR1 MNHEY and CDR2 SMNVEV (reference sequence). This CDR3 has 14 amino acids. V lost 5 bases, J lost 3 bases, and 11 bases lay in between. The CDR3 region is CASSPLTHYNEQFF. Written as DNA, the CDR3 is TGTGCCAGCAGTCCCTTGACTCACTACAATGAGCAGTTCTTC.